This is a list of T cell receptor beta chains from one sample in a study of T cell responses to AZD1222 COVID-19 vaccine. This table comes from immunoSEQ multiplex PCR, and its TCRdb copy is limited to in-frame clones, with some not included. The sample records under 150,000 clones, roughly 89% being singletons. Sequencing was performed on peripheral blood, taken 28 days after the second AZD1222 dose. These receptors came from an adult who received the AZD1222 COVID-19 vaccine. CDR3s include the opening cysteine and the closing phenylalanine or tryptophan. D genes are given only for firm matches. Part of the rows lack a size; the others show once, few, many or a class for expanded clones.

J: TRBJ1-1
V: TRBV7-9
size: -
D: -
DNA: TGTGCCAGCAGCCCGCAGGAGGCAGTGAACACTGAAGCTTTCTTT
CDR3: CASSPQEAVNTEAFF

J: TRBJ1-2
V: TRBV20-1
size: -
D: -
DNA: TGCAGTGCTAGAGACACTGGCTACACCTTC
CDR3: CSARDTGYTF

J: TRBJ1-2
V: TRBV19
size: -
D: TRBD1
DNA: TGTGCCAGTCGGTACAGGGGGCTTGACTATGGCTACACCTTC
CDR3: CASRYRGLDYGYTF

J: TRBJ1-1
V: TRBV29-1
size: -
D: TRBD1
DNA: TGCAGCGTTCGACAGGGGGTGAACACTGAAGCTTTCTTT
CDR3: CSVRQGVNTEAFF

J: TRBJ2-3
V: TRBV10-3
size: -
D: TRBD2
DNA: TGTGCCATCACTTCGCGGGGGACAGATACGCAGTATTTT
CDR3: CAITSRGTDTQYF

J: TRBJ2-3
V: TRBV2
size: -
D: -
DNA: TGTGCCAGCAGTGAAAGTGGACTTTTCCGGGCAGATACGCAGTATTTT
CDR3: CASSESGLFRADTQYF

J: TRBJ1-2
V: TRBV27
size: -
D: -
DNA: TGTGCCAGCAGATTCACAGGGATCCATGGCTACACCTTC
CDR3: CASRFTGIHGYTF

J: TRBJ2-1
V: TRBV11-3
size: -
D: TRBD2
DNA: TGTGCCAGCAGCTTAGGAGGTTTTGGCGGGGGGGCCCTTCAGTTCTTC
CDR3: CASSLGGFGGGALQFF

J: TRBJ2-2
V: TRBV11-2
size: -
D: TRBD1
DNA: TGTGCCAGCAGCTTGACAGGGGCCGACACCGGGGAGCTGTTTTTT
CDR3: CASSLTGADTGELFF

J: TRBJ1-1
V: TRBV6-2/TRBV6-3
size: -
D: -
DNA: TGTGCCAGCAGTAACCGGGACTACAGCCCCGGAAACACTGAAGCTTTCTTT
CDR3: CASSNRDYSPGNTEAFF

J: TRBJ1-3
V: TRBV7-9
size: -
D: TRBD1
DNA: TGTGCCAGCAGGCCCGGGACAGGGTCAGGAAACACCATATATTTT
CDR3: CASRPGTGSGNTIYF

J: TRBJ2-3
V: TRBV7-8
size: few
D: TRBD2
DNA: TGTGCCAGCAGCCCGCTAGCGGGAGCGGGAACAGATACGCAGTATTTT
CDR3: CASSPLAGAGTDTQYF

J: TRBJ1-5
V: TRBV7-9
size: -
D: -
DNA: TGTGCCAGCAGCTTGGAGGGGCCCCAGCATTTT
CDR3: CASSLEGPQHF

J: TRBJ1-1
V: TRBV7-9
size: -
D: TRBD1
DNA: TGTGCCAGCAGCGGACGACAGGGGGCGACTGAAGCTTTCTTT
CDR3: CASSGRQGATEAFF

J: TRBJ2-1
V: TRBV4-3
size: once
D: TRBD2
DNA: TGCGCCAGCAGCCGATCGACTAGCGGGGCCCAGTATGAGCAGTTCTTC
CDR3: CASSRSTSGAQYEQFF

J: TRBJ1-3
V: TRBV4-3
size: -
D: -
DNA: TGCGCCAGCAGCCAAGATCCGGCACCCTCGGAAAACACCATATATTTT
CDR3: CASSQDPAPSENTIYF

J: TRBJ2-7
V: TRBV5-5
size: -
D: -
DNA: TGTGCCAGCAGCTTGGGTAGACTAAATTCCTACGAGCAGTACTTC
CDR3: CASSLGRLNSYEQYF

J: TRBJ2-5
V: TRBV12-3/TRBV12-4
size: -
D: -
DNA: TGTGCCAGCAGTTTAAGGGGACGGGAGACCCAGTACTTC
CDR3: CASSLRGRETQYF

J: TRBJ1-6
V: TRBV28
size: -
D: -
DNA: TGTGCCAGCAGTTTAGGTGACAGAGATAATTCACCCCTCCACTTT
CDR3: CASSLGDRDNSPLHF

J: TRBJ2-1
V: TRBV6-5
size: -
D: -
DNA: TGTGCCAGCAGTTACTCGTCAAACCGCAATGAGCAGTTCTTC
CDR3: CASSYSSNRNEQFF

J: TRBJ2-7
V: TRBV3-1/TRBV3-2
size: once
D: -
DNA: TGTGCCAGCAGCCTCCAGATAACCTACGAGCAGTACTTC
CDR3: CASSLQITYEQYF

J: TRBJ2-5
V: TRBV7-8
size: -
D: -
DNA: TGTGCCAGCAGCGGAGGTCCCGAAGAGACCCAGTACTTC
CDR3: CASSGGPEETQYF

J: TRBJ2-7
V: TRBV7-8
size: -
D: -
DNA: TGTGCCAGCAGCTCCCTGGTTGGGGCGGCGTACGAGCAGTACTTC
CDR3: CASSSLVGAAYEQYF

J: TRBJ1-1
V: TRBV6-2/TRBV6-3
size: -
D: -
DNA: TGTGCCAGCAGTCGGCCTCCGAACACTGAAGCTTTCTTT
CDR3: CASSRPPNTEAFF

J: TRBJ2-2
V: TRBV5-6
size: -
D: -
DNA: TGTGCCAGCAGCTGGGTGGGGATGGGGGACACCGGGGAGCTGTTTTTT
CDR3: CASSWVGMGDTGELFF

J: TRBJ1-5
V: TRBV15
size: -
D: TRBD1
DNA: TGTGCCACCAGCAGAACAGGGGACGGTCAGCCCCAGCATTTT
CDR3: CATSRTGDGQPQHF

J: TRBJ2-1
V: TRBV7-9
size: -
D: -
DNA: TGTGCCAGCAGCTTAAGGGACGGGGGACCTTACAATGAGCAGTTCTTC
CDR3: CASSLRDGGPYNEQFF

J: TRBJ2-1
V: TRBV9
size: -
D: TRBD2
DNA: TGTGCCAGCAGCACTCTAGCGGGGGGGCTCAATGAGCAGTTCTTC
CDR3: CASSTLAGGLNEQFF

J: TRBJ2-3
V: TRBV9
size: -
D: TRBD2
DNA: TGTGCCAGCAGCGTCGGGACTAGCGGGAGTCTCTCAGATACGCAGTATTTT
CDR3: CASSVGTSGSLSDTQYF

J: TRBJ1-2
V: TRBV6-5
size: few
D: TRBD1
DNA: TGTGCCAGCAGTTACCCAGGGGGATTCGGGGGCTACACCTTC
CDR3: CASSYPGGFGGYTF

J: TRBJ2-1
V: TRBV9
size: -
D: TRBD2
DNA: TGTGCCAGCAGCCTCCCATCGAGTGCGGGGGTTAATGAGCAGTTCTTC
CDR3: CASSLPSSAGVNEQFF

J: TRBJ2-1
V: TRBV4-2
size: few
D: TRBD2
DNA: TGTGCCAGCAGCCAAGAGCGGGAGGCCTACAATGAGCAGTTCTTC
CDR3: CASSQEREAYNEQFF

J: TRBJ2-1
V: TRBV5-1
size: -
D: -
DNA: TGCGCCAGCAGCTTTAGCTACCACAATGAGCAGTTCTTC
CDR3: CASSFSYHNEQFF

J: TRBJ1-6
V: TRBV7-2
size: -
D: -
DNA: TGTGCCAGCAGCTTAGCGCGGGGCAGGTCTTCACCCCTCCACTTT
CDR3: CASSLARGRSSPLHF

J: TRBJ1-2
V: TRBV27
size: -
D: TRBD1
DNA: TGTGCCAGCAGTCTGGGGACAGGGGCGCCCAGCGGCTATGGCTACACCTTC
CDR3: CASSLGTGAPSGYGYTF

J: TRBJ1-6
V: TRBV7-9
size: -
D: -
DNA: TGTGCCAGCAGCGCACAGGGCTCACCCCTCCACTTT
CDR3: CASSAQGSPLHF

J: TRBJ1-5
V: TRBV19
size: -
D: -
DNA: TGTGCCAGTAGTATGGAGGGGGATCAGCCCCAGCATTTT
CDR3: CASSMEGDQPQHF

J: TRBJ1-2
V: TRBV6-5
size: -
D: TRBD1
DNA: TGTGCCAGCAGTTACCGGGGACAGGGTGGCTACACCTTC
CDR3: CASSYRGQGGYTF

J: TRBJ1-5
V: TRBV6-2/TRBV6-3
size: once
D: -
DNA: TGTGCCAGCAGTTACCGTACGGAAGGCAATCAGCCCCAGCATTTT
CDR3: CASSYRTEGNQPQHF

J: TRBJ1-4
V: TRBV11-1
size: -
D: TRBD1
DNA: TGTGCCAGCAGCTTAGGGGACAGGGGGACAAAACTGTTTTTT
CDR3: CASSLGDRGTKLFF

J: TRBJ2-1
V: TRBV5-1
size: -
D: -
DNA: TGCGCCAGCAGTTCGACGACTTACTACAATGAGCAGTTCTTC
CDR3: CASSSTTYYNEQFF

J: TRBJ1-3
V: TRBV7-2
size: -
D: -
DNA: TGTGCCAGCAGCTTAGTCGCCAGCTCTGGAAACACCATATATTTT
CDR3: CASSLVASSGNTIYF

J: TRBJ1-2
V: TRBV7-9
size: -
D: -
DNA: TGTGCCAGCAGCTTAGAGCGGGCCCGGGGCTATGGCTACACCTTC
CDR3: CASSLERARGYGYTF

J: TRBJ2-6
V: TRBV12-1
size: -
D: -
DNA: TGTGCCAGCAGCTTTAGGCAAGGCGGGGGGGCCCAGAGCTCTGGGGCCAACGTCCTGACTTTC
CDR3: CASSFRQGGGAQSSGANVLTF

J: TRBJ2-3
V: TRBV19
size: -
D: -
DNA: TGTGCCAGTAGTGACGGATGGATCACAGATACGCAGTATTTT
CDR3: CASSDGWITDTQYF

J: TRBJ1-1
V: TRBV18
size: -
D: -
DNA: TGTGCCAGCTCACGCGCGGGTTGGAACACTGAAGCTTTCTTT
CDR3: CASSRAGWNTEAFF

J: TRBJ2-7
V: TRBV7-9
size: -
D: TRBD1
DNA: TGTGCCAGCAGCTTAGACCATGACAGGGGAAGCGAGCAGTACTTC
CDR3: CASSLDHDRGSEQYF